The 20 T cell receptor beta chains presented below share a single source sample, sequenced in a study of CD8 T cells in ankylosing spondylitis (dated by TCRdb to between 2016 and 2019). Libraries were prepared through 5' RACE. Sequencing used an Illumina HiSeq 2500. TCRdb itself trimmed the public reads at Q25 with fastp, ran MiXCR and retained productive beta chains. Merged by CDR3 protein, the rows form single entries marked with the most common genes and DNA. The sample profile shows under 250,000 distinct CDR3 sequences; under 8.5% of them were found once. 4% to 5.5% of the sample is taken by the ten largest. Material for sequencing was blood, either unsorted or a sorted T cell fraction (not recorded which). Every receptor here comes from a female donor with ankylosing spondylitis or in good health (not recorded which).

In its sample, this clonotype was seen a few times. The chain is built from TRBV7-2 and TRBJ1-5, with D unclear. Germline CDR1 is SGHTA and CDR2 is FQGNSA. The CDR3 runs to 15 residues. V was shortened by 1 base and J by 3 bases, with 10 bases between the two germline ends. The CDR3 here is CASSLDGQHNQPQHF. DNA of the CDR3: TGTGCCAGCAGCTTAGACGGTCAGCACAATCAGCCCCAGCATTTT.

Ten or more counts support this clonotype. The CDR3 spells CAISVGLAGGKGNEQFF. CDR3 nucleotides: TGTGCCATCAGTGTGGGACTAGCGGGAGGCAAGGGCAATGAGCAGTTCTTC. The rearrangement links TRBV10-3 to TRBJ2-1; the match to TRBD2 covers 15 bases. This CDR3 comprises 17 residues. Unmatched junction bases numbered 7, after V lost 4 bases and J lost 6 bases. Germline V gene sequence: CDR1 ENHRY, CDR2 SYGVKD.

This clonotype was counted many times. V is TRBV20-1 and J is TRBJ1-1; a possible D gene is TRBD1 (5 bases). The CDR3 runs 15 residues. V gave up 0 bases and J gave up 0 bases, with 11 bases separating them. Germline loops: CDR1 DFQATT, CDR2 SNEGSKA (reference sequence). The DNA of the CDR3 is TGCAGTGCTAGAGATCTGGGGCAAATGAACACTGAAGCTTTCTTT. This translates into CSARDLGQMNTEAFF.

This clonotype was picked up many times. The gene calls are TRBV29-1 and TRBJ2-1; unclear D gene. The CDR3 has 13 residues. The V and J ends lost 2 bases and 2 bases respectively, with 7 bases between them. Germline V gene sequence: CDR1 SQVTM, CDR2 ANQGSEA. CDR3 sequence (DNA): TGCAGCGTTGAACCCGGAACCTACAATGAGCAGTTCTTC. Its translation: CSVEPGTYNEQFF.

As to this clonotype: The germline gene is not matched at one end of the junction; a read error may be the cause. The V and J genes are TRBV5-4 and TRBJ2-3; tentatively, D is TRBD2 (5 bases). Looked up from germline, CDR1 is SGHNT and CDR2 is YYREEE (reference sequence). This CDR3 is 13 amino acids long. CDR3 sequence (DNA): TGTGCCATCAGCTTGTGGGGAGCAGATACGCAGTATTTT. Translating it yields CAISLWGADTQYF.

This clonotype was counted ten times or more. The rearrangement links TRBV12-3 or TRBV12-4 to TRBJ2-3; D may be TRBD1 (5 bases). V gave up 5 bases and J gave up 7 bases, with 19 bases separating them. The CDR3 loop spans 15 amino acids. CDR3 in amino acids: CASSHNSGLGNTQYF. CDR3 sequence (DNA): TGTGCCAGCAGTCATAACTCAGGGTTGGGCAATACGCAGTATTTT.

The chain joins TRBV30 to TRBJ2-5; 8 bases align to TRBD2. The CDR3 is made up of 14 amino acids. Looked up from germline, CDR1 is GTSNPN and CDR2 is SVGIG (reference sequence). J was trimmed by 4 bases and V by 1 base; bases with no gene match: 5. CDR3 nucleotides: TGTGCCTGGAGTGGCCATACTAGCGGAGAGACCCAGTACTTC. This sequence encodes CAWSGHTSGETQYF.

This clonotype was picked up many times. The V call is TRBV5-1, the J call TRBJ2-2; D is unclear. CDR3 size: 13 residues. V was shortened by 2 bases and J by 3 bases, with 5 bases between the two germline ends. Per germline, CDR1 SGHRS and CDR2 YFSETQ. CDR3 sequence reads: CASSLTDTGELFF. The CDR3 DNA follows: TGCGCCAGCAGCTTAACGGACACCGGGGAGCTGTTTTTT.

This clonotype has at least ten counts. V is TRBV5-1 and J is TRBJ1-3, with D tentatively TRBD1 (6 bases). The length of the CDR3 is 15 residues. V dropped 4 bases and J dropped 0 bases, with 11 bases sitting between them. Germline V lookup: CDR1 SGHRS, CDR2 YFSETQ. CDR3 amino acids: CASSTTGTSGNTIYF. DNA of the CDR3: TGCGCCAGCAGCACTACAGGGACCTCTGGAAACACCATATATTTT.

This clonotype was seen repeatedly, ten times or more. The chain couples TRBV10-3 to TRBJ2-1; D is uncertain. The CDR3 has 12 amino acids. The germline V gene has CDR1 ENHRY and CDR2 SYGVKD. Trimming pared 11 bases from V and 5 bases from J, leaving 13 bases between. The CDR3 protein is CAARRADNEQFF. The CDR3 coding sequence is TGTGCCGCCCGACGGGCTGACAATGAGCAGTTCTTC.

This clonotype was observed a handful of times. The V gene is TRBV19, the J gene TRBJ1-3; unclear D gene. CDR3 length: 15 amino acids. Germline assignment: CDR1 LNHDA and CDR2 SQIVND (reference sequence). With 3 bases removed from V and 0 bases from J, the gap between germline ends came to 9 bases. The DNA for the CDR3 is TGTGCCAGTAGTATTTCGTCCGACTCTGGAAACACCATATATTTT. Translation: CASSISSDSGNTIYF.

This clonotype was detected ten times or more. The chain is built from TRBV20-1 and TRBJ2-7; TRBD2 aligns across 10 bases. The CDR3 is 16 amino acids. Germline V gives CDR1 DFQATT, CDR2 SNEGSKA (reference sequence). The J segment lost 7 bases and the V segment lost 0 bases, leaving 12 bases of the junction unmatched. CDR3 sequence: CSARDLSSGSGREQYF. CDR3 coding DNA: TGCAGTGCTAGAGACCTCTCTAGCGGGAGCGGTAGGGAGCAGTACTTC.

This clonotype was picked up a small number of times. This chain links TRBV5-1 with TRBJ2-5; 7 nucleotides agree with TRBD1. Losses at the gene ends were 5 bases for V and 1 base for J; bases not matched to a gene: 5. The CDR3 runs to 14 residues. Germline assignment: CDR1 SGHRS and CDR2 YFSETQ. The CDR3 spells CASRSGQTQETQYF. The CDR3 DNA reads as TGCGCCAGCAGGTCGGGACAGACCCAAGAGACCCAGTACTTC.

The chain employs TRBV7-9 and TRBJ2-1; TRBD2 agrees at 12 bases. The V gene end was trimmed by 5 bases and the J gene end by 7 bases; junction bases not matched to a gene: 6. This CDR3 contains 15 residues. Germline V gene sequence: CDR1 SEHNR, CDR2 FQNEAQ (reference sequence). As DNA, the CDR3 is TGTGCCAGCAGCCGGGGACTAGCGGGCCTGAATGAGCAGTTCTTC. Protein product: CASSRGLAGLNEQFF.

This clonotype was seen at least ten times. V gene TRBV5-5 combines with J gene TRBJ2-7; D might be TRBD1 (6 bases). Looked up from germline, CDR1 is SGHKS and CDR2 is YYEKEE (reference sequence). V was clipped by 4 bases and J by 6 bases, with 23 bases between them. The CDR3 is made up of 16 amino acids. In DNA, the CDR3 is TGTGCCAGCAGCGTGAGGACAGCCGGTGGCGGAGGCGAGCAGTACTTC. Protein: CASSVRTAGGGGEQYF.

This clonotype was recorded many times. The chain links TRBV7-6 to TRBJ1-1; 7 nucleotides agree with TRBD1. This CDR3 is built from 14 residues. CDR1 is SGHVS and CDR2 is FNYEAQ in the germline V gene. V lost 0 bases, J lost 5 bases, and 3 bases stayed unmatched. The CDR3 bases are TGTGCCAGCAGCTTAGCGCAGGGGGGGACTGAAGCTTTCTTT. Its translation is CASSLAQGGTEAFF.

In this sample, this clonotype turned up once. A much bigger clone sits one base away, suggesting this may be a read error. The CDR3 here is CSAVGTGGEAQYF. The CDR3 DNA sequence: TGCAGTGCAGTGGGGACAGGGGGCGAGGCCCAGTACTTC. The rearrangement uses TRBV20-1 and TRBJ2-5, with 12 nucleotides matching TRBD1. The CDR3 extends over 13 amino acids. V trimming: 6 bases; J trimming: 9 bases; junction bases outside the gene matches: 8. Germline V gene lookup returns CDR1 DFQATT and CDR2 SNEGSKA (reference sequence).

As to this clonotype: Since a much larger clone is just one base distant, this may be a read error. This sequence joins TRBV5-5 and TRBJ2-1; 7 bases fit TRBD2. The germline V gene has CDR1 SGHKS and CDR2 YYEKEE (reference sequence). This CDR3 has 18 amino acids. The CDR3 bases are TGTGCCAGCAGCTTGGCTAGCGGTTTTCCGAGCTCCTACAATGGGCAGTTCTTC. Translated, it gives CASSLASGFPSSYNGQFF.

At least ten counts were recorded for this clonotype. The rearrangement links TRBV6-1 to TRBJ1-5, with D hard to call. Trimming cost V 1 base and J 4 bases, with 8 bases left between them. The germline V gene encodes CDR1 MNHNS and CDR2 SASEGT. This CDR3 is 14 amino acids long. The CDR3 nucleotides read TGTGCCAGCAGTGAAGGGGGATATAATCAGCCCCAGCATTTT. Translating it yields CASSEGGYNQPQHF.

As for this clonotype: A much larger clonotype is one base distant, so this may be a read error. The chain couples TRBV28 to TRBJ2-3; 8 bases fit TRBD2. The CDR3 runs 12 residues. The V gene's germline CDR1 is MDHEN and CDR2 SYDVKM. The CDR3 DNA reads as TGTGCCGGCAGGAGCGGGGGAGATACGCAGTATTTT. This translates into CAGRSGGDTQYF.